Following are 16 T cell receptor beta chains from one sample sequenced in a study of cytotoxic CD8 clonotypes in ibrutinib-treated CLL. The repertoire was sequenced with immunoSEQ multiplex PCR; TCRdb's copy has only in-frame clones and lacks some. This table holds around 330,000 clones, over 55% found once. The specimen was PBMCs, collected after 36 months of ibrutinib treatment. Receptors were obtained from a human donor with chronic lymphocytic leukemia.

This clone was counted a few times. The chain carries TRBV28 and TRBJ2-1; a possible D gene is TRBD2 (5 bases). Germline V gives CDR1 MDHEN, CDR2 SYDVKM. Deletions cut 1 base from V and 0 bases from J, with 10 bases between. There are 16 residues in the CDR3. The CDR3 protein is CASSLYGVSSYNEQFF. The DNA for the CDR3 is TGTGCCAGCAGTTTATACGGGGTGAGCTCCTACAATGAGCAGTTCTTC.

The CDR3 bases are TGTGCCAGCAGTTTGATAAGGGGGCTGACTGAAGCTTTCTTT. This translates into CASSLIRGLTEAFF. The chain uses TRBV27 and TRBJ1-1; 7 bases line up with TRBD1. V shed 3 bases, J shed 5 bases, and the junction held 6 bases outside the gene matches. The CDR3 extends over 14 amino acids. Germline loops: CDR1 MNHEY, CDR2 SMNVEV (reference sequence).

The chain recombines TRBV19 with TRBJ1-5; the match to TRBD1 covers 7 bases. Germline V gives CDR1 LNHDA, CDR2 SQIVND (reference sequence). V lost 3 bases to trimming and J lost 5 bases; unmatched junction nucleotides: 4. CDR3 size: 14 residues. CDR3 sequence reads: CASSMRDSYQPQHF. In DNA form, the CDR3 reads TGTGCCAGTAGTATGAGGGACAGCTATCAGCCCCAGCATTTT.

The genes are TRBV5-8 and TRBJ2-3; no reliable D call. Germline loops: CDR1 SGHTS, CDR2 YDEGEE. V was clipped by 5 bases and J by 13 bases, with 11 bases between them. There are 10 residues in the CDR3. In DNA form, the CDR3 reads TGTGCCAGCAGGAGGCCCCCTAAGTATTTT. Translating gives CASRRPPKYF.

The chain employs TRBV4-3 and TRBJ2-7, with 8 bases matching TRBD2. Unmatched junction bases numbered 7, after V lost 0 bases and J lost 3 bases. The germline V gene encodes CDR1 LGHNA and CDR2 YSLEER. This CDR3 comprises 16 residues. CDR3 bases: TGCGCCAGCAGCCAAGATCCCAGCGGGAGTTTCTACGAGCAGTACTTC. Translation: CASSQDPSGSFYEQYF.

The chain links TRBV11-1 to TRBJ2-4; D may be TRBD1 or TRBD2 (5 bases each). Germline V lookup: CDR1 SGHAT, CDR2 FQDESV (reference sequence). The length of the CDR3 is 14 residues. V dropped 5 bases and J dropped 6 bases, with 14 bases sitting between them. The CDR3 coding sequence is TGTGCCAGCAGCCTGATGGGGGTCGGAAACATTCAGTACTTC. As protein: CASSLMGVGNIQYF.

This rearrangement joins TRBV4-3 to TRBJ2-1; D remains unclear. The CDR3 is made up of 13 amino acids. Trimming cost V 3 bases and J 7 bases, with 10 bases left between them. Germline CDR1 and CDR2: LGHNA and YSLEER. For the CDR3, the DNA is TGCGCCAGCAGCCAGGAAGGATGGAATGAGCAGTTCTTC. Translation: CASSQEGWNEQFF.

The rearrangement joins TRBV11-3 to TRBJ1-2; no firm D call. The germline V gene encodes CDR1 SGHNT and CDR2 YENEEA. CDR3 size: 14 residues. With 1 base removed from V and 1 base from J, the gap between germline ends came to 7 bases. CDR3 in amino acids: CASSLVADNYGYTF. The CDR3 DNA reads TGTGCCAGCAGCTTAGTTGCGGATAACTATGGCTACACCTTC.

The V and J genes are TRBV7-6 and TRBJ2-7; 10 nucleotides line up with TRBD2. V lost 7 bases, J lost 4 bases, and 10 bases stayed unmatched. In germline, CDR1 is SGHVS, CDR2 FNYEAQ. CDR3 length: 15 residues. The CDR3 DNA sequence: TGTGCCAGCACCCGAGGAGCTAGCGGGAGTTACGAGCAGTACTTC. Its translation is CASTRGASGSYEQYF.

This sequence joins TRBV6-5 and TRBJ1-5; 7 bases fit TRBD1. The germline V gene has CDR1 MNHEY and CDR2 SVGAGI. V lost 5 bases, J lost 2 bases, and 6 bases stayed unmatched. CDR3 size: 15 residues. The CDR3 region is CASSRQGGGNQPQHF. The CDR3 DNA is TGTGCCAGCAGTCGTCAGGGGGGCGGCAATCAGCCCCAGCATTTT.

For the CDR3, the DNA is TGTGCCAGCAGCCCTGGGACAGGGTTCACAGATACGCAGTATTTT. Translating it yields CASSPGTGFTDTQYF. This chain joins TRBV9 and TRBJ2-3; 9 bases line up with TRBD1. Per germline, CDR1 SGDLS and CDR2 YYNGEE. The CDR3 consists of 15 residues. V dropped 4 bases and J dropped 2; count of bases not matched to a gene: 5. Looking up the rest from reference TRBV9 and TRBJ2-3 gives the full variable domain: DSGVTQTPKHLITATGQRVTLRCSPRSGDLSVYWYQQSLDQGLQFLIQYYNGEERAKGNILERFSAQQFPDLHSELNLSSLELGDSALYFCASSPGTGFTDTQYFGPGTRLTVL.

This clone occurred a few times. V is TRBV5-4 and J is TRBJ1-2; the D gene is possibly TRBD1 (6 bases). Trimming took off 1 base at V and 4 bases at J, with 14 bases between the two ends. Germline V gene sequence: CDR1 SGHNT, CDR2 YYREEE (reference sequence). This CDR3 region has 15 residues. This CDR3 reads CASSLPGGLRYGYTF. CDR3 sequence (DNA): TGTGCCAGCAGCTTGCCCGGGGGGCTCCGCTATGGCTACACCTTC.

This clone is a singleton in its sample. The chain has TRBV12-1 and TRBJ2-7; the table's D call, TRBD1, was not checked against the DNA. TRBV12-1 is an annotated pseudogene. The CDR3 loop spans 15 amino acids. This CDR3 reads CASSDPFGDIYEQYF. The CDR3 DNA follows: TGTGCCAGCAGCGACCCCTTTGGGGACATCTACGAGCAGTACTTC.

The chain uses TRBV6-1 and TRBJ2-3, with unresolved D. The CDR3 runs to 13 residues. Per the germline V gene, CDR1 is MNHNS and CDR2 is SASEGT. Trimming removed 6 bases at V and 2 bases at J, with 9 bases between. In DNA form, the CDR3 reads TGTGCCAGCAGAGGAAGGGTCACAGATACGCAGTATTTT. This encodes CASRGRVTDTQYF.

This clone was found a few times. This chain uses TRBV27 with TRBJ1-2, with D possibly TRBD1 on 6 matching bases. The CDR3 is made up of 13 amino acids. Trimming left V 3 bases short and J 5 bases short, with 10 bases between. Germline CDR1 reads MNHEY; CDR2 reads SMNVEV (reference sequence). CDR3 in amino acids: CASSFQQGYGYTF. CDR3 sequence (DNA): TGTGCCAGCAGTTTCCAACAGGGATATGGCTACACCTTC.

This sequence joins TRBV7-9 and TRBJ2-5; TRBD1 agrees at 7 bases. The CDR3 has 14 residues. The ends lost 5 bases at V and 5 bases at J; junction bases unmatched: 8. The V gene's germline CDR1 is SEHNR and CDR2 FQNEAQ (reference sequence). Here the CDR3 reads CASSQRQGWETQYF. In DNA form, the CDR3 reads TGTGCCAGCAGCCAACGACAGGGCTGGGAGACCCAGTACTTC.